These 28 T cell receptor beta chains were all obtained from the same sample, sequenced in a study of T cell repertoires in cytomegalovirus infection. TCRdb called the reads again in MiXCR, with one record for every CDR3 protein. Among 290,000 or so distinct CDR3 sequences listed, around 10% were seen once. Sequenced sample: PBMCs. These receptors all come from a human donor in good health (CMV status not recorded). Some clones in this sample may be carry-over from other donors' samples.

In this sample, this clonotype turned up a few times. The chain recombines TRBV5-1 with TRBJ2-3, with D possibly being TRBD2 (6 bases). The CDR3 has 15 residues. V shed 4 bases and J shed 5 bases, with 17 bases lying between them. CDR1 is SGHRS, CDR2 YFSETQ, per germline. Here the CDR3 DNA reads TGCGCCAGCAGCGGAGGGATAAATCCGGGAGATACGCAGTATTTT. Protein product: CASSGGINPGDTQYF. The entire variable domain, with the rest obtained from reference TRBV5-1 and TRBJ2-3, is as follows: KAGVTQTPRYLIKTRGQQVTLSCSPISGHRSVSWYQQTPGQGLQFLFEYFSETQRNKGNFPGRFSGRQFSNSRSEMNVSTLELGDSALYLCASSGGINPGDTQYFGPGTRLTVL.

This clonotype has at least ten counts. The chain has TRBV7-6 and TRBJ2-5; 9 bases align to TRBD2. The CDR3 totals 15 residues. The germline V gene encodes CDR1 SGHVS and CDR2 FNYEAQ. J gave up 1 base and V 6 bases, and 6 bases lay outside the gene matches. The CDR3 loop is CASSNSGGTQETQYF. In DNA, the CDR3 is TGTGCCAGCAGTAATAGCGGGGGCACCCAAGAGACCCAGTACTTC.

This clonotype appeared many times. This chain links TRBV5-6 with TRBJ1-4; 9 bases match TRBD1. The J segment lost 3 bases and the V segment lost 0 bases, leaving 3 bases of the junction unmatched. This CDR3 spans 16 amino acids. Germline CDR1 and CDR2: SGHDT and YYEEEE. The CDR3 DNA follows: TGTGCCAGCAGCTTGGCGGGACAGGGCGCTAATGAAAAACTGTTTTTT. Amino acid sequence: CASSLAGQGANEKLFF.

This clonotype has a count of ten or more. The J gene is TRBJ2-7, the V gene TRBV7-2; TRBD2 agrees at 13 bases. V dropped 5 bases and J dropped 4; count of bases not matched to a gene: 8. Germline V lookup: CDR1 SGHTA, CDR2 FQGNSA. The CDR3 has 16 residues. Here the CDR3 reads CASSPGTSGVWYEQYF. CDR3 coding DNA: TGTGCCAGCAGCCCGGGGACTAGCGGGGTCTGGTACGAGCAGTACTTC.

CDR3 protein: CASSLQGIQGKNTIYF. Written as DNA, the CDR3 is TGTGCCAGCAGCTTACAGGGAATTCAGGGGAAAAACACCATATATTTT. V usage is TRBV7-9 and J usage is TRBJ1-3; perhaps TRBD1 as D (6 bases). CDR1 and CDR2 (germline): SEHNR, FQNEAQ (reference sequence). The CDR3 spans 16 residues. The germline V and J ends were trimmed by 2 bases and 6 bases, with 17 bases remaining between them.

The table lists this clonotype with many counts. The CDR3 is CATRGPRDRGNSPLHF. CDR3 in DNA: TGTGCCACCAGGGGCCCGAGGGACAGAGGAAATTCACCCCTCCACTTT. This sequence joins TRBV15 and TRBJ1-6, with 7 bases that match TRBD1. With 6 bases clipped from V and 7 bases from J, the junction kept 12 bases outside the gene matches. CDR1 and CDR2 (germline): LNHNV, YYDKDF (reference sequence). The CDR3 runs to 16 residues.

This clonotype appeared many times. The V gene is TRBV4-3, the J gene TRBJ2-1, with D tentatively TRBD1 (5 bases). Between the trimmed V and J ends, which lost 0 bases and 2 bases, there was a span of 8 bases. This CDR3 contains 15 residues. From germline, CDR1 is LGHNA and CDR2 YSLEER. This CDR3 reads CASSQEATAYNEQFF. The CDR3 DNA is TGCGCCAGCAGCCAAGAAGCGACAGCCTACAATGAGCAGTTCTTC.

Ten or more counts support this clonotype. V is TRBV28 and J is TRBJ1-2, with D uncertain. Trimming removed 10 bases at V and 3 bases at J, with 15 bases between. CDR3 length: 13 amino acids. The germline V gene encodes CDR1 MDHEN and CDR2 SYDVKM. The CDR3 loop is CATQDVDDYGYTF. The CDR3 nucleotides are TGTGCCACCCAGGACGTCGATGACTATGGCTACACCTTC.

This clonotype was recorded many times. The chain recombines TRBV2 with TRBJ2-5; 7 bases align to TRBD1. V lost 7 bases, J lost 2 bases, and 13 bases stayed unmatched. Germline-derived CDR1 and CDR2 are SNHLY and FYNNEI. The CDR3 sequence is 16 residues long. The CDR3 DNA reads as TGTGCCAGCACCGACAGGGCAGGGTCCCCACAAGAGACCCAGTACTTC. This sequence encodes CASTDRAGSPQETQYF. Variable domain in full (rest from reference TRBV2 and TRBJ2-5): EPEVTQTPSHQVTQMGQEVILRCVPISNHLYFYWYRQILGQKVEFLVSFYNNEISEKSEIFDDQFSVERPDGSNFTLKIRSTKLEDSAMYFCASTDRAGSPQETQYFGPGTRLLVL.

This clonotype was counted ten times or more. V and J are TRBV19 and TRBJ2-2; D remains unclear. Germline V gene lookup returns CDR1 LNHDA and CDR2 SQIVND (reference sequence). The germline V and J ends were trimmed by 11 bases and 1 base, with 14 bases remaining between them. This CDR3 contains 14 residues. CDR3 DNA: TGTGCCTCTTGGGGAAACCAGAACACCGGGGAGCTGTTTTTT. Translated, it gives CASWGNQNTGELFF.

This clonotype was recorded at least ten times. V usage is TRBV6-1 and J usage is TRBJ1-5, with a tentative D call TRBD1 (6 bases). This CDR3 is 14 amino acids long. Trimming took off 8 bases at V and 2 bases at J, with 13 bases between the two ends. Germline assignment: CDR1 MNHNS and CDR2 SASEGT. The DNA of the CDR3 is TGTGCCAGCGCATCAGGGGATCGCAATCAGCCCCAGCATTTT. Translating it yields CASASGDRNQPQHF.

This clonotype has ten or more counts. The chain combines TRBV20-1 with TRBJ1-1; tentatively, D is TRBD1 (5 bases). The CDR3 is 14 residues long. Germline CDR1 DFQATT, CDR2 SNEGSKA (reference sequence). Trimming stripped 1 base from V and 0 bases from J, with 9 bases between. The chain's CDR3 is CSARGGSMNTEAFF. The CDR3 DNA sequence: TGCAGTGCTAGAGGGGGGAGTATGAACACTGAAGCTTTCTTT.

This clonotype has at least ten counts. V gene TRBV7-9 combines with J gene TRBJ2-1, with D hard to call. Germline assignment: CDR1 SEHNR and CDR2 FQNEAQ (reference sequence). The V end was cut by 5 bases, the J end by 6 bases, with 2 bases between. This CDR3 is built from 10 residues. DNA of the CDR3: TGTGCCAGCAGCATCAATGAGCAGTTCTTC. This sequence encodes CASSINEQFF. The entire variable domain, with the rest obtained from reference TRBV7-9 and TRBJ2-1, is as follows: DTGVSQNPRHKITKRGQNVTFRCDPISEHNRLYWYRQTLGQGPEFLTYFQNEAQLEKSRLLSDRFSAERPKGSFSTLEIQRTEQGDSAMYLCASSINEQFFGPGTRLTVL.

This clonotype was counted ten times or more. The rearrangement joins TRBV29-1 to TRBJ2-7; the match to TRBD2 covers 7 bases. The CDR3 has 16 residues. Germline assignment: CDR1 SQVTM and CDR2 ANQGSEA. Trimming at V came to 0 bases and at J to 0 bases, leaving 8 bases not matched to a gene. CDR3 nucleotide sequence: TGCAGCGTTGAAGATTTGGGGGGGGGGAGCTCCTACGAGCAGTACTTC. This encodes CSVEDLGGGSSYEQYF.

The chain links TRBV28 to TRBJ2-3; tentatively, D is TRBD2 (6 bases). The CDR3 runs to 16 residues. Trimming removed 2 bases from V and 6 bases from J, with 18 bases in between. Germline V gene lookup returns CDR1 MDHEN and CDR2 SYDVKM. The CDR3 is CASSLPRGLPIDTQYF. The CDR3 DNA is TGTGCCAGCAGTTTACCTCGAGGACTACCCATTGATACGCAGTATTTT.

This clonotype occurred many times. The V call is TRBV2, the J call TRBJ2-1; the D is unclear. V was shortened by 5 bases and J by 5 bases, with 4 bases between the two germline ends. Germline V gives CDR1 SNHLY, CDR2 FYNNEI. The length of the CDR3 is 11 residues. This CDR3 reads CASSTDNEQFF. The CDR3 region has the DNA TGTGCCAGCAGTACGGACAATGAGCAGTTCTTC.

This clonotype occurred many times. J is TRBJ2-1 and V is TRBV9; a weak D match, TRBD1 (6 bases). CDR3 size: 14 residues. Trimming removed 3 bases at V and 1 base at J, with 8 bases between. Germline V CDR1 and CDR2: SGDLS, YYNGEE. The CDR3 spells CASSDRVSYNEQFF. The CDR3 region has the DNA TGTGCCAGCAGCGACAGGGTTTCCTACAATGAGCAGTTCTTC.

This chain links TRBV6-6 with TRBJ2-1; D is possibly TRBD1 (6 bases). Trimming took 6 bases from V and 2 from J, leaving 14 bases between them. Per germline, CDR1 MNHNY and CDR2 SVGAGI (reference sequence). The CDR3 covers 15 residues. The DNA for the CDR3 is TGTGCCAGCAGCTCAGGGGCACCCGCCTACAATGAGCAGTTCTTC. Amino acids: CASSSGAPAYNEQFF.

This clonotype was observed a few times. The chain carries TRBV3-1 and TRBJ2-3, with a possible D match to TRBD1 (6 bases). This CDR3 spans 15 amino acids. Germline lookup yields CDR1 LGHDT and CDR2 YNNKEL (reference sequence). V lost 1 base and J 3 bases, leaving 11 bases between the germline ends. Here the CDR3 reads CASSQGGPRTDTQYF. The CDR3 DNA follows: TGTGCCAGCAGCCAAGGGGGGCCCCGAACAGATACGCAGTATTTT.

This clonotype showed up many times. This chain's CDR3 is CASSYGGLEYNEQFF. The CDR3, as DNA: TGCGCCAGCAGCTACGGGGGGCTGGAGTACAATGAGCAGTTCTTC. This chain connects TRBV5-1 to TRBJ2-1; D might be TRBD2 (7 bases). CDR3 length: 15 amino acids. Germline CDR1 and CDR2: SGHRS and YFSETQ. The V end was cut by 3 bases, the J end by 4 bases, with 14 bases between.

The V and J genes are TRBV6-2 or TRBV6-3 and TRBJ2-2, with D unresolved. Trimming pared 0 bases from V and 2 bases from J, leaving 13 bases between. In germline, CDR1 is MNHEY, CDR2 SVGEGT. The CDR3 covers 17 residues. This chain's CDR3 is CASSYSAYKRNTGELFF. DNA for the CDR3: TGTGCCAGCAGTTACTCTGCCTACAAGCGAAACACCGGGGAGCTGTTTTTT.

There are many counts of this clonotype. The J gene is TRBJ2-5, the V gene TRBV20-1; D unresolved. CDR1 DFQATT and CDR2 SNEGSKA come from the germline V gene (reference sequence). The CDR3 has 11 amino acids. Trimming removed 2 bases from V and 0 bases from J, with 1 base in between. In DNA form, the CDR3 reads TGCAGTGCTAGACACCAAGAGACCCAGTACTTC. Translated: CSARHQETQYF.

This clonotype was seen ten or more times. The J gene is TRBJ2-5, the V gene TRBV7-8; tentatively, D is TRBD2 (6 bases). CDR3 length equals 15 residues. Per germline, CDR1 SGHVS and CDR2 FQNEAQ. V lost 5 bases and J 2 bases, leaving 15 bases between the germline ends. CDR3 bases: TGTGCCAGCAGCGGCCGGACTACTTCTCAAGAGACCCAGTACTTC. Translated: CASSGRTTSQETQYF.

This clonotype was seen at least ten times. This chain links TRBV28 with TRBJ1-1; D is perhaps TRBD1 (5 bases). There are 14 residues in the CDR3. Trimming removed 7 bases from V and 11 bases from J, with 23 bases in between. CDR1 MDHEN and CDR2 SYDVKM come from the germline V gene. Written as DNA, the CDR3 is TGTGCCAGCACCAAAGGAATCGGGACTATCTCGGCTTTCTTT. Translated: CASTKGIGTISAFF.

In this sample, this clonotype turned up many times. The chain employs TRBV2 and TRBJ2-7; D gene uncertain. Germline V gene data show CDR1 as SNHLY and CDR2 as FYNNEI. The CDR3 has 13 residues. Trimming removed 3 bases from V and 7 bases from J, with 13 bases in between. The CDR3 region is CASSETLRGEQYV. In nucleotides, the CDR3 is TGTGCCAGCAGTGAGACCCTAAGAGGTGAGCAGTACGTC.

This clonotype showed up many times. The chain links TRBV6-5 to TRBJ1-1; D perhaps matches TRBD1 (5 bases). Per germline, CDR1 MNHEY and CDR2 SVGAGI. The CDR3 is 14 residues long. V was shortened by 2 bases and J by 4 bases, with 11 bases between the two germline ends. The CDR3 is CASSYDRRVTEAFF. CDR3 sequence (DNA): TGTGCCAGCAGTTACGATCGCAGGGTCACTGAAGCTTTCTTT.

This clonotype showed up many times. In DNA, the CDR3 is TGTGCCAGCAGCCCGGGACTAGTCATAGAGACCCAGTACTTC. This translates into CASSPGLVIETQYF. The chain links TRBV7-2 to TRBJ2-5; TRBD2 aligns across 8 bases. The junction had 6 bases not matched to a gene; V was cut back by 5 bases and J by 4 bases. CDR1 SGHTA and CDR2 FQGNSA come from the germline V gene. The CDR3 is 14 residues long.

This chain uses TRBV2 with TRBJ1-5; D not resolved. The germline gives CDR1 SNHLY, CDR2 FYNNEI. The germline V and J ends were trimmed by 3 bases and 3 bases, with 9 bases remaining between them. The CDR3 length is 14 residues. The CDR3 sequence is CASSEGWLNQPQHF. CDR3 DNA: TGTGCCAGCAGTGAGGGCTGGCTCAATCAGCCCCAGCATTTT. The full variable domain, rest sourced from reference TRBV2 and TRBJ1-5, is EPEVTQTPSHQVTQMGQEVILRCVPISNHLYFYWYRQILGQKVEFLVSFYNNEISEKSEIFDDQFSVERPDGSNFTLKIRSTKLEDSAMYFCASSEGWLNQPQHFGDGTRLSIL.